The 16 T cell receptor beta chains in this list originate from one sample, sequenced in a study of cytomegalovirus exposure and HLA in healthy donors. It was with 60 Vbeta and 13 Jbeta primers that the PCR ran. Using immunoSEQ multiplex PCR, the repertoire was profiled, and TCRdb retains in-frame clones only, with some absent. The data hold about 250,000 clones, with approximately 70% observed a single time. Sequencing input: PBMCs. The receptors originated from a female donor in good health and CMV-seronegative.

The chain uses TRBV28 and TRBJ2-7; 11 positions agree with TRBD1. Germline V CDR1 and CDR2: MDHEN, SYDVKM. V dropped 5 bases and J dropped 4; count of bases not matched to a gene: 10. The CDR3 runs to 16 residues. The DNA of the CDR3 is TGTGCCAGCAGTAAGGACAGGGGGCTAGCTAGTTACGAGCAGTACTTC. Its translation: CASSKDRGLASYEQYF.

This chain uses TRBV28 with TRBJ2-7; 10 bases fit TRBD2. The germline V gene encodes CDR1 MDHEN and CDR2 SYDVKM. Losses at the gene ends were 6 bases for V and 7 bases for J; bases not matched to a gene: 9. The CDR3 runs to 14 residues. CDR3 in amino acids: CASRISSGRNEQYF. The CDR3 nucleotides are TGTGCCAGCAGGATCTCTAGCGGGAGAAATGAGCAGTACTTC.

About this clone itself: The sample carries other DNA sequences with the same CDR3. CDR3 in DNA: TGTGCCAGTAGTATCGGGGGAGGTTCCTACGAGCAGTACTTC. Its translation: CASSIGGGSYEQYF. The V gene is TRBV19, the J gene TRBJ2-7; weak D call: TRBD2 (6 bases). CDR3 length equals 14 residues. Per germline, CDR1 LNHDA and CDR2 SQIVND (reference sequence). The germline V and J ends were trimmed by 3 bases and 1 base, with 10 bases remaining between them.

This rearrangement joins TRBV4-1 to TRBJ1-1, with TRBD1 identical over 11 bases. Germline CDR1 and CDR2: MGHRA and YSYEKL. V gave up 0 bases and J gave up 6 bases; unmatched junction bases: 6. The CDR3 covers 16 residues. The CDR3, as DNA: TGCGCCAGCAGCCAAGATAGGACAGGGGGCAAATCTGAAGCTTTCTTT. Protein: CASSQDRTGGKSEAFF.

This clone occurred a few times. This chain connects TRBV9 to TRBJ2-5; D is possibly TRBD2 (6 bases). Germline assignment: CDR1 SGDLS and CDR2 YYNGEE. The ends were cut back, 7 bases at V and 2 bases at J, with 6 bases in the middle. The CDR3 length is 11 residues. This CDR3 is CASGTQETQYF. The DNA of the CDR3 is TGTGCCAGCGGGACTCAAGAGACCCAGTACTTC. Complete variable domain (other parts from reference TRBV9 and TRBJ2-5): DSGVTQTPKHLITATGQRVTLRCSPRSGDLSVYWYQQSLDQGLQFLIQYYNGEERAKGNILERFSAQQFPDLHSELNLSSLELGDSALYFCASGTQETQYFGPGTRLLVL.

This clone has just a few counts. The chain joins TRBV9 to TRBJ2-5, with D uncertain. Germline loops: CDR1 SGDLS, CDR2 YYNGEE. This CDR3 comprises 12 residues. Trimming cost V 4 bases and J 5 bases, with 9 bases left between them. Here the CDR3 DNA reads TGTGCCAGCAGCTCACCCCAGGAGACCCAGTACTTC. It is translated as CASSSPQETQYF.

The chain recombines TRBV18 with TRBJ2-7; 8 bases are shared with TRBD2. CDR1 KGHSH and CDR2 LQKENI come from the germline V gene. This CDR3 region has 15 residues. The V segment lost 3 bases and the J segment 4 bases; nucleotides outside the gene matches: 8. In DNA form, the CDR3 reads TGTGCCAGCTCACCCTCTACTAGCGGAGATTACGAGCAGTACTTC. Encoded protein: CASSPSTSGDYEQYF.

V and J are TRBV6-1 and TRBJ1-1; tentatively, D is TRBD1 (5 bases). The V gene lost 7 bases and the J gene lost 4 bases, with 19 bases spanning the gap. Germline V gene data show CDR1 as MNHNS and CDR2 as SASEGT. The CDR3 is 15 amino acids. The CDR3 region is CASTKEWQGGTEAFF. DNA for the CDR3: TGTGCCAGCACCAAAGAGTGGCAGGGCGGCACTGAAGCTTTCTTT.

Concerning this clone itself: This could be a read error, since a much larger clone is one nucleotide away. J is TRBJ1-5 and V is TRBV5-6; TRBD1 is a possible D gene (6 bases). The germline gives CDR1 SGHDT, CDR2 YYEEEE. Trimming took 1 base from V and 2 from J, leaving 7 bases between them. CDR3 length equals 14 residues. The CDR3 is CASSLPGGNQPQHF. The DNA of the CDR3 is TGTGCCAGCAGCTTGCCAGGGGGCAATCAGCCCCAGCATTTT.

The CDR3 bases are TGTGCCAGCACCCCACAGGGGGCCAATCAGCCCCAGCATTTT. Amino acids: CASTPQGANQPQHF. The chain is built from TRBV2 and TRBJ1-5, with 9 bases identical to TRBD1. Trimming cost V 7 bases and J 3 bases; bases outside gene matches: 4. CDR3 length: 14 amino acids. Per the germline V gene, CDR1 is SNHLY and CDR2 is FYNNEI. The whole variable domain, filled in from reference TRBV2 and TRBJ1-5, reads EPEVTQTPSHQVTQMGQEVILRCVPISNHLYFYWYRQILGQKVEFLVSFYNNEISEKSEIFDDQFSVERPDGSNFTLKIRSTKLEDSAMYFCASTPQGANQPQHFGDGTRLSIL.

The chain combines TRBV28 with TRBJ2-6; TRBD1 matches 7 bases. This CDR3 has 15 residues. CDR1 and CDR2 from the germline V gene are MDHEN and SYDVKM. V gave up 6 bases and J gave up 2 bases; unmatched junction bases: 4. The CDR3: CASSETGAGANVLTF. Here the CDR3 DNA reads TGTGCCAGCAGCGAAACAGGGGCTGGGGCCAACGTCCTGACTTTC.

The chain combines TRBV27 with TRBJ2-7; TRBD1 might be the D (5 bases). This CDR3 has 15 residues. Trimming removed 1 base from V and 5 bases from J, with 15 bases in between. The germline CDR1 and CDR2 sequences are MNHEY and SMNVEV (reference sequence). The CDR3 DNA sequence: TGTGCCAGCAGTTTATTGGGGCGAAGGGAAGACGAGCAGTACTTC. Its protein is CASSLLGRREDEQYF.

The chain couples TRBV28 to TRBJ2-7; 7 bases agree with TRBD1. This CDR3 spans 14 amino acids. Germline CDR1 and CDR2: MDHEN and SYDVKM. The ends lost 2 bases at V and 6 bases at J; junction bases unmatched: 7. CDR3 residues: CASSLHGQAGEQYF. Written as DNA, the CDR3 is TGTGCCAGCAGTTTACACGGACAGGCGGGCGAGCAGTACTTC.

V is TRBV9 and J is TRBJ2-3; a weak D match, TRBD2 (6 bases). CDR1 and CDR2 from the germline V gene are SGDLS and YYNGEE. V lost 4 bases and J 0 bases, leaving 9 bases between the germline ends. This CDR3 has 14 residues. The CDR3 loop is CASSQRASTDTQYF. As DNA, the CDR3 is TGTGCCAGCAGCCAGCGGGCGAGCACAGATACGCAGTATTTT.

The chain uses TRBV19 and TRBJ1-5; 7 bases align to TRBD1. This CDR3 has 15 amino acids. Germline trimming cut 5 bases from V and 0 bases from J; bases unmatched to any gene: 4. Germline V gene lookup returns CDR1 LNHDA and CDR2 SQIVND (reference sequence). The CDR3 here is CASSAGTASNQPQHF. The CDR3 DNA follows: TGTGCCAGTAGTGCCGGGACAGCTAGCAATCAGCCCCAGCATTTT.

This clone has only one observation. The gene calls are TRBV5-1 and TRBJ2-6, with 7 bases aligning to TRBD1. The CDR3 consists of 16 residues. Looked up from germline, CDR1 is SGHRS and CDR2 is YFSETQ. The V and J ends lost 9 bases and 0 bases, in that order; junction bases with no gene match: 9. The CDR3, as DNA: TGCGCCACCCGGACAGGTCTAGACTCTGGGGCCAACGTCCTGACTTTC. It yields the protein CATRTGLDSGANVLTF.